The rows below give T cell receptor beta chains drawn from one sample of a study of T-cell memory formation after mild COVID-19. TCRdb reprocessed the 5' RACE reads with MiXCR, giving one entry per CDR3 protein. This repertoire shows about 4,300 distinct CDR3 sequences, 16% found once; its top ten account for around 2%. Sequenced material: PBMCs or a T cell subset sorted from them (not recorded which). These receptors came from an adult who had mild COVID-19 (a few samples of this study predate the infection). Cell type and time point are not known. Both conserved end residues are trimmed from each CDR3. A D gene is named only where the DNA matches it firmly.

>TRBV2|-
ASAGNEDTEAF
>TRBV5-1|-
ASSLEETQY
>TRBV12-5|-
ASGLGRGDPQ
>TRBV5-5|TRBD2
ASSPYGLALAGPSWWQETQY
>TRBV6-2/TRBV6-3|-
ASRRWVGSPLH
>TRBV3-1|-
ASSQVLSPLH
>TRBV29-1|TRBD1
SVEDSPGQGNTGELF
>TRBV2|-
AILGFPDTQY
>TRBV11-2|-
ASSLTGGDSPLH
>TRBV12-3/TRBV12-4|TRBD2
ASRPSGGAREQY
>TRBV6-6|-
ASNRQHTGELF
>TRBV14|-
ASSQLQGDYSPLH
>TRBV29-1|-
SVMDSRAYTGELF
>TRBV3-1|TRBD2
ASSQDASGETQY
>TRBV6-4|-
ASSDRLGTEAF
>TRBV29-1|-
SVLQDSGNTIY